Listed here are 14 T cell receptor beta chains from one sample, sequenced in a study of shared clonotypes between healthy human individuals (dated by TCRdb to about 2020). The library was built by means of the immunoSEQ multiplex PCR assay. Here the immuneACCESS table is served through TCRdb, limited to in-frame sequences with V and J called. Missing clones are a known gap in these copies; in checked studies unresolved V genes cover under half, and the rest lacks a known reason. Within this sample are roughly 76,000 clones, with about 64% of them counted one time only. Around 50% of the sample comes from the top ten. The sequenced sample was memory CD8+ T cells sorted from blood. The cell subset or site label, as the study defines it: CD45RO+ cells pooled with CCR7-negative TemRA cells. These receptors originate from a man aged 25-45 years in good health.

The rearrangement uses TRBV2 and TRBJ1-1; no reliable D call. Trimming removed 8 bases at V and 1 base at J, with 11 bases between. Germline V gives CDR1 SNHLY, CDR2 FYNNEI. CDR3 length: 13 residues. The CDR3 spells CASLFRGNTEAFF. The DNA of the CDR3 is TGTGCCAGCCTTTTCCGGGGGAACACTGAAGCTTTCTTT.

Only a few counts were recorded for this clone. The rearrangement links TRBV28 to TRBJ2-7; D remains ambiguous. Germline V lookup: CDR1 MDHEN, CDR2 SYDVKM. Trimming pared 2 bases from V and 0 bases from J, leaving 8 bases between. CDR3 length: 14 residues. DNA for the CDR3: TGTGCCAGCAGTTTACAGGTACTCTCCTACGAGCAGTACTTC. Encoded protein: CASSLQVLSYEQYF.

The chain links TRBV18 to TRBJ2-1, with D uncertain. V lost 3 bases, J lost 0 bases, and 6 bases lay in between. In germline, CDR1 is KGHSH, CDR2 LQKENI. CDR3 size: 14 residues. The CDR3 DNA is TGTGCCAGCTCACCCAGTAGCTCCTACAATGAGCAGTTCTTC. This sequence encodes CASSPSSSYNEQFF.

The chain is built from TRBV5-8 and TRBJ2-7, with TRBD2 matching 10 bases. Germline V CDR1 and CDR2: SGHTS, YDEGEE. V gave up 2 bases and J gave up 3 bases; unmatched junction bases: 11. CDR3 length: 17 residues. The DNA for the CDR3 is TGTGCCAGCAGCTTCCCTGGGACTAGCGCGGTCTACTACGAGCAGTACTTC. Encoded protein: CASSFPGTSAVYYEQYF.

This clone turned up a few times. The chain uses TRBV19 and TRBJ2-1; a weak D match, TRBD2 (6 bases). The germline V gene has CDR1 LNHDA and CDR2 SQIVND (reference sequence). The CDR3 has 12 amino acids. V gave up 5 bases and J gave up 9 bases, with 11 bases separating them. In nucleotides, the CDR3 is TGTGCCAGTAGTTCGGGACTGGGTGAGCAGTTCTTC. Translated: CASSSGLGEQFF.

The chain uses TRBV27 and TRBJ1-3; tentative D call: TRBD1 (5 bases). V was pared by 4 bases and J by 2 bases, with 18 bases between. This CDR3 comprises 17 residues. Germline CDR1 MNHEY, CDR2 SMNVEV (reference sequence). The CDR3: CASSSRGSSWPGNTIYF. The CDR3 DNA reads TGTGCCAGCAGTTCAAGGGGATCTTCTTGGCCTGGAAACACCATATATTTT.

The chain employs TRBV15 and TRBJ2-5; 8 bases match TRBD2. The CDR3 runs 15 residues. Germline V gene lookup returns CDR1 LNHNV and CDR2 YYDKDF (reference sequence). V gave up 5 bases and J gave up 4 bases; unmatched junction bases: 9. CDR3 protein: CATSYSGGPSETQYF. In nucleotides, the CDR3 is TGTGCCACCAGCTATTCGGGAGGGCCCTCAGAGACCCAGTACTTC.

DNA of the CDR3: TGTGCCAGTAGTATCGGTTCGACAGGGGGCCGGGGGGCCAACGTCCTGACTTTC. Its translation is CASSIGSTGGRGANVLTF. The chain is built from TRBV19 and TRBJ2-6; TRBD1 matches 10 bases. The CDR3 runs to 18 residues. CDR1 LNHDA and CDR2 SQIVND come from the germline V gene (reference sequence). V trimming: 3 bases; J trimming: 4 bases; junction bases outside the gene matches: 9.

This chain uses TRBV29-1 with TRBJ2-7; 10 nucleotides agree with TRBD2. Per germline, CDR1 SQVTM and CDR2 ANQGSEA. The CDR3 has 17 amino acids. V shed 4 bases and J 3 bases; nucleotides not matched to a gene: 15. The CDR3 coding sequence is TGCAGCGTTGGTCATGAAAAGAGCGGGAGGGCCGGCTACGAGCAGTACTTC. Its translation: CSVGHEKSGRAGYEQYF.

This clone was seen repeatedly, ten times or more. The chain employs TRBV4-2 and TRBJ1-2, with D perhaps matching TRBD1 (5 bases). Trimming took 6 bases from V and 0 from J, leaving 11 bases between them. The germline V gene encodes CDR1 LGHNA and CDR2 YNFKEQ. There are 14 residues in the CDR3. The DNA of the CDR3 is TGTGCCAGCAGTTCGACAGCGTCTAACTATGGCTACACCTTC. As protein: CASSSTASNYGYTF.

CDR3 sequence (DNA): TGTGCCAGCAGCTTCGGAGGGACCCAGTACTTC. Amino acid sequence: CASSFGGTQYF. The chain employs TRBV5-4 and TRBJ2-5, with a weak D call TRBD2 (5 bases). V was shortened by 2 bases and J by 7 bases, with 6 bases between the two germline ends. Per the germline V gene, CDR1 is SGHNT and CDR2 is YYREEE (reference sequence). The CDR3 is made up of 11 amino acids.

This clone showed up just a few times. The chain uses TRBV25-1 and TRBJ1-4; the match to TRBD1 covers 7 bases. Germline CDR1 is MGHDK and CDR2 is SYGVNS. V lost 3 bases, J lost 4 bases, and 11 bases stayed unmatched. The CDR3 runs 17 residues. CDR3 sequence reads: CASSDPQTRDSNEKLFF. CDR3 DNA: TGTGCCAGCAGTGATCCCCAGACCCGGGACAGTAATGAAAAACTGTTTTTT.

This chain links TRBV6-5 with TRBJ2-7; tentatively, D is TRBD1 (6 bases). The V gene lost 2 bases and the J gene lost 6 bases, with 11 bases spanning the gap. The germline V gene encodes CDR1 MNHEY and CDR2 SVGAGI. The CDR3 has 13 residues. The CDR3 loop reads CASSYRTATEQYF. The CDR3 DNA sequence: TGTGCCAGCAGTTACAGGACAGCTACCGAGCAGTACTTC.

The rearrangement joins TRBV6-5 to TRBJ2-5; 14 nucleotides match TRBD2. The CDR3 loop spans 16 amino acids. Trimming at V came to 2 bases and at J to 5 bases, leaving 4 bases not matched to a gene. Germline CDR1 MNHEY, CDR2 SVGAGI. The CDR3 DNA reads as TGTGCCAGCAGTTACACCGGGACTAGCGGGAGCGAGACCCAGTACTTC. Encoded protein: CASSYTGTSGSETQYF.